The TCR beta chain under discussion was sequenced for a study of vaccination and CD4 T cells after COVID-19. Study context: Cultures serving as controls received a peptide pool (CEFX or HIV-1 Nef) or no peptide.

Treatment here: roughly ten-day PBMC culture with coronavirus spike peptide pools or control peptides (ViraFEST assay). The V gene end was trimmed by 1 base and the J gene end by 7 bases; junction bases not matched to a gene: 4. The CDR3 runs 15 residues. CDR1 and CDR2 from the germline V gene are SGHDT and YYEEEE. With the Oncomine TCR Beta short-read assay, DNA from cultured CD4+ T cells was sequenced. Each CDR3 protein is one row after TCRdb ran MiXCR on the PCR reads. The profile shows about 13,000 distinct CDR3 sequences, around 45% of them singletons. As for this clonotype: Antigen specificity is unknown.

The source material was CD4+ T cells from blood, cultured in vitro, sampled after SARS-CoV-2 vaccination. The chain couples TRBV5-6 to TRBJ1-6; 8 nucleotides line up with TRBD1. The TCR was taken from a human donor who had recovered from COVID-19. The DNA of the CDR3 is TGTGCCAGCAGCTTGTTCCGACAGGGGAATTCACCCCTCCACTTT. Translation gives CASSLFRQGNSPLHF.